Listed here are 22 T cell receptor beta chains from one sample, sequenced in a study of cytomegalovirus exposure and HLA in healthy donors. The study ran its PCR with 60 Vbeta and 13 Jbeta primers. The assay was immunoSEQ multiplex PCR, and TCRdb's table has in-frame clones only and misses some. Of about 190,000 clones listed, 65% to 85% are singletons. What was sequenced was PBMCs. Every receptor here comes from a man in his forties or fifties in good health and CMV-seronegative.

This clone turned up a few times. The chain joins TRBV18 to TRBJ2-7; a weak D match, TRBD2 (7 bases). The germline CDR1 and CDR2 sequences are KGHSH and LQKENI. The CDR3 is 13 amino acids. The ends were cut back, 6 bases at V and 4 bases at J, with 13 bases in the middle. CDR3 DNA: TGTGCCAGCTCGCAGGGAGGGGGGTACGAGCAGTACTTC. Encoded protein: CASSQGGGYEQYF.

The rearrangement joins TRBV5-8 to TRBJ1-1; D gene unclear. This CDR3 is built from 16 residues. The germline V and J ends were trimmed by 0 bases and 1 base, with 13 bases remaining between them. Germline lookup yields CDR1 SGHTS and CDR2 YDEGEE. CDR3 protein: CASSLEPRFPNTEAFF. The CDR3 DNA follows: TGTGCCAGCAGCTTGGAACCTAGGTTCCCGAACACTGAAGCTTTCTTT.

The chain couples TRBV19 to TRBJ1-2; weak D call: TRBD1 (5 bases). This CDR3 is 15 amino acids long. The V and J ends lost 3 bases and 6 bases respectively, with 17 bases between them. CDR1 and CDR2 from the germline V gene are LNHDA and SQIVND (reference sequence). Written as DNA, the CDR3 is TGTGCCAGTAGTATTAGTCCCGGCCGGGGGGATGGCTACACCTTC. It codes for CASSISPGRGDGYTF.

The DNA of the CDR3 is TGTGGAACTCGAGGGGCCAACGTCCTGACTTTC. As protein: CGTRGANVLTF. The chain joins TRBV19 to TRBJ2-6; D ambiguous. CDR1 is LNHDA and CDR2 is SQIVND in the germline V gene (reference sequence). The CDR3 runs to 11 residues. The variable domain in full, with the rest retrieved from reference TRBV19 and TRBJ2-6, is DGGITQSPKYLFRKEGQNVTLSCEQNLNHDAMYWYRQDPGQGLRLIYYSQIVNDFQKGDIAEGYSVSREKKESFPLTVTSAQKNPTAFYLCGTRGANVLTFGAGSRLTVL.

The chain is built from TRBV6-1 and TRBJ1-6, with TRBD1 matching over 10 bases. The V gene's germline CDR1 is MNHNS and CDR2 SASEGT. The V gene end was trimmed by 1 base and the J gene end by 10 bases; junction bases not matched to a gene: 4. The CDR3 is made up of 15 amino acids. The CDR3 protein is CASSEVDRGVSPLHF. CDR3 nucleotide sequence: TGTGCCAGCAGTGAAGTGGACAGGGGGGTCTCACCCCTCCACTTT.

V usage is TRBV4-3 and J usage is TRBJ2-3, with 9 positions matching TRBD2. The CDR3 spans 15 residues. The V gene's germline CDR1 is LGHNA and CDR2 YSLEER. The trim removed 6 bases at V and 12 bases at J, leaving 16 bases unmatched. The CDR3 DNA follows: TGCGCCAGCAGTGAGGCGGGGGGGCATAGCGGTCCCCAGTATTTT. Protein sequence: CASSEAGGHSGPQYF.

This clone was found once. J is TRBJ2-2 and V is TRBV5-6; weak D call: TRBD2 (6 bases). The CDR3 has 17 residues. V lost 0 bases, J lost 1 base, and 13 bases lay in between. Germline V lookup: CDR1 SGHDT, CDR2 YYEEEE. Here the CDR3 DNA reads TGTGCCAGCAGCTTGGGATTTGCGGGGATGAACACCGGGGAGCTGTTTTTT. Its translation is CASSLGFAGMNTGELFF.

J is TRBJ1-2 and V is TRBV10-3; TRBD1 agrees at 7 bases. The CDR3 runs to 15 residues. J lost 5 bases, V lost 0 bases, and 6 bases had no gene match. Germline lookup yields CDR1 ENHRY and CDR2 SYGVKD. DNA for the CDR3: TGTGCCATCAGTGAGTCGTGGCAGGGGGGTTATGGCTACACCTTC. Its protein is CAISESWQGGYGYTF.

This chain uses TRBV6-1 with TRBJ1-1, with a possible D match to TRBD1 (6 bases). The CDR3 consists of 15 residues. The ends were cut back, 5 bases at V and 0 bases at J, with 13 bases in the middle. Germline CDR1 MNHNS, CDR2 SASEGT. Written as DNA, the CDR3 is TGTGCCAGCAGTAGAGGACAGTTTATGAACACTGAAGCTTTCTTT. Its protein product is CASSRGQFMNTEAFF.

DNA of the CDR3: TGTGCCAGCAGCTTGGGACAGGGACGGACAGATACGCAGTATTTT. Translated, it gives CASSLGQGRTDTQYF. The rearrangement links TRBV5-8 to TRBJ2-3, with 7 bases matching TRBD1. V dropped 0 bases and J dropped 3; count of bases not matched to a gene: 4. CDR1 is SGHTS, CDR2 YDEGEE, per germline. The length of the CDR3 is 15 residues.

This chain uses TRBV5-1 with TRBJ2-3, with 13 bases lining up with TRBD2. The CDR3 spans 19 residues. The germline V gene encodes CDR1 SGHRS and CDR2 YFSETQ. Germline trimming cut 4 bases from V and 6 bases from J; bases unmatched to any gene: 17. CDR3 region: CASSGDRRTSGGAFDTQYF. The CDR3 DNA reads as TGCGCCAGCAGCGGTGACAGGAGAACTAGCGGGGGGGCCTTTGATACGCAGTATTTT.

This chain links TRBV11-3 with TRBJ2-1; 9 bases agree with TRBD1. Germline CDR1 is SGHNT and CDR2 is YENEEA. With V trimmed by 1 base and J by 7 bases, 11 bases remained unmatched. The CDR3 extends over 17 amino acids. The CDR3 DNA follows: TGTGCCAGCAGCTTAGCGGTCTCGGACAGGGGTGAGAATGAGCAGTTCTTC. The encoded protein is CASSLAVSDRGENEQFF.

This clone was observed a few times. The chain links TRBV6-1 to TRBJ1-3; a possible D gene is TRBD1 (6 bases). This CDR3 region has 15 residues. The germline V and J ends were trimmed by 7 bases and 4 bases, with 17 bases remaining between them. Germline CDR1 MNHNS, CDR2 SASEGT. For the CDR3, the DNA is TGTGCCAGCACCAGAGGGGGGGACACAGGAAACACCATATATTTT. Residues: CASTRGGDTGNTIYF.

V gene TRBV6-5 combines with J gene TRBJ1-1; 9 bases are shared with TRBD1. Germline values: CDR1 MNHEY, CDR2 SVGAGI. The CDR3 has 13 amino acids. V lost 6 bases, J lost 5 bases, and 4 bases stayed unmatched. Here the CDR3 DNA reads TGTGCCAGCAGCCGTGGACAGGGGACTGAAGCTTTCTTT. Protein product: CASSRGQGTEAFF.

This chain joins TRBV19 and TRBJ2-1; D is uncertain. The V and J ends lost 5 bases and 0 bases respectively, with 11 bases between them. The CDR3 spans 15 residues. Looked up from germline, CDR1 is LNHDA and CDR2 is SQIVND (reference sequence). CDR3 DNA sequence: TGTGCCAGTAGTGTTGACATGAACTCCTACAATGAGCAGTTCTTC. It yields the protein CASSVDMNSYNEQFF.

The chain is built from TRBV11-2 and TRBJ2-3, with TRBD2 matching over 8 bases. Germline CDR1 SGHAT, CDR2 FQNNGV. The junction had 15 bases not matched to a gene; V was cut back by 1 base and J by 3 bases. The CDR3 sequence is 19 residues long. This chain's CDR3 is CASSLAERGLLWMTDTQYF. DNA of the CDR3: TGTGCCAGCAGCTTAGCAGAGCGGGGGCTCCTATGGATGACAGATACGCAGTATTTT.

CDR3 amino acids: CASSLGLAGQETQYF. The CDR3 DNA sequence: TGTGCCAGCAGCTTGGGACTAGCGGGGCAAGAGACCCAGTACTTC. The rearrangement uses TRBV7-2 and TRBJ2-5; TRBD2 matches 13 bases. Trimming at V came to 3 bases and at J to 2 bases, leaving 0 bases not matched to a gene. Per germline, CDR1 SGHTA and CDR2 FQGNSA. This CDR3 is 15 amino acids long.

V usage is TRBV19 and J usage is TRBJ1-5, with D maybe TRBD1 (6 bases). V shed 0 bases and J shed 6 bases, with 12 bases lying between them. Germline CDR1 LNHDA, CDR2 SQIVND (reference sequence). The CDR3 consists of 15 residues. The CDR3 is CASSIEGAKVQPQHF. In nucleotides, the CDR3 is TGTGCCAGTAGTATAGAGGGGGCAAAGGTTCAGCCCCAGCATTTT.

The CDR3 bases are TGTGCCAGCAGCTCCCGGGACAGGGGTAATGAGCAGTTCTTC. As protein: CASSSRDRGNEQFF. The chain carries TRBV5-4 and TRBJ2-1; 10 bases are a match to TRBD1. The junction had 4 bases not matched to a gene; V was cut back by 3 bases and J by 7 bases. There are 14 residues in the CDR3. The germline gives CDR1 SGHNT, CDR2 YYREEE (reference sequence).

The chain employs TRBV5-5 and TRBJ1-2, with 10 nucleotides matching TRBD1. Per the germline V gene, CDR1 is SGHKS and CDR2 is YYEKEE (reference sequence). Unmatched junction bases numbered 1, after V lost 0 bases and J lost 8 bases. The CDR3 spans 13 residues. The CDR3 DNA reads TGTGCCAGCAGCTTGGGGGACAGGGGAGGCTACACCTTC. Protein sequence: CASSLGDRGGYTF.

This clone was counted between two and nine times. This sequence joins TRBV5-1 and TRBJ2-2; possible D gene TRBD2, 6 bases. CDR1 and CDR2 (germline): SGHRS, YFSETQ. The CDR3 consists of 12 residues. Trimming left V 7 bases short and J 7 bases short, with 11 bases between. Here the CDR3 reads CASGEVSGELFF. The CDR3 coding sequence is TGCGCCAGCGGGGAGGTGAGCGGGGAGCTGTTTTTT.

This clone turned up a few times. The CDR3 spells CASSLKGGNQPQHF. As DNA, the CDR3 is TGTGCCAGTAGTCTAAAGGGGGGCAATCAGCCCCAGCATTTT. The chain links TRBV19 to TRBJ1-5, with D tentatively TRBD1 (6 bases). Germline CDR1 reads LNHDA; CDR2 reads SQIVND (reference sequence). V was cut by 5 bases and J by 2 bases, with 10 bases left in between. CDR3 size: 14 residues.